This T cell receptor beta chain was found in a study of post-analysis software for immune sequencing data. Findings of the study overall: With TRBV5-6, TRBV5-1 and TRBV20-1 included, about five TRBV segments were more frequent in patients than in controls. Under F measure analysis, samples from one preparation batch co-clustered strongly.

Prepared libraries of TCR beta cDNA carried unique molecular identifiers. Input amounts of 1 to 10 million T cells were used. These gave roughly 0.5 million cDNA molecules, so each molecule approximated one T cell. A single record per CDR3 protein comes from TCRdb applying MiXCR to the PCR reads. This sample carries about 260,000 distinct CDR3 sequences, less than 40% of them seen once, and the ten largest clones take around 5.2%. CDR3 length: 16 amino acids. The germline V gene encodes CDR1 SEHNR and CDR2 FQNEAQ (reference sequence). Trimming took 6 bases from V and 5 from J, leaving 20 bases between them. To note about this clonotype: The antigen remains undetermined. A much more abundant neighbour one base away suggests this may be a read error.

This sequence joins TRBV7-9 and TRBJ2-1, with D possibly being TRBD1 or TRBD2 (6 bases each). The clonotype was recovered from a girl between 5 and 17 years old with multiple sclerosis. Sequenced input: blood. The CDR3 sequence is CASSSGELASDNEQFF. The CDR3 region has the DNA TGTGCCAGCAGTTCAGGGGAACTAGCTTCGGACAATGAGCAGTTCTTC.